Each of the 18 T cell receptor beta chains below was sequenced from the same sample in a study of T cell responses to AZD1222 COVID-19 vaccine. Assay: immunoSEQ multiplex PCR; the TCRdb copy retains only in-frame clones and omits some. This table holds 110,000 or so clones, just over 85% found once. This sample comprised peripheral blood, obtained 28 days after the second AZD1222 dose. The origin of the receptors is an adult who received the AZD1222 COVID-19 vaccine.

V is TRBV19 and J is TRBJ1-2, with TRBD1 as a possible D gene (5 bases). The ends were cut back, 5 bases at V and 8 bases at J, with 18 bases in the middle. Looked up from germline, CDR1 is LNHDA and CDR2 is SQIVND (reference sequence). This CDR3 spans 14 amino acids. The CDR3 nucleotides are TGTGCCAGTAGTGGCACAGGCTCCGGTGGGGGCTACACCTTC. Residues: CASSGTGSGGGYTF.

The count of this clone is one. This rearrangement joins TRBV9 to TRBJ2-5; the D gene is possibly TRBD2 (6 bases). Between the trimmed V and J ends, which lost 2 bases and 5 bases, there was a span of 10 bases. This CDR3 is 13 amino acids long. Germline V gene lookup returns CDR1 SGDLS and CDR2 YYNGEE. CDR3 protein: CASSVRGWETQYF. CDR3 coding DNA: TGTGCCAGCAGCGTCCGGGGGTGGGAGACCCAGTACTTC. The variable domain in full, completed from reference TRBV9 and TRBJ2-5, reads DSGVTQTPKHLITATGQRVTLRCSPRSGDLSVYWYQQSLDQGLQFLIQYYNGEERAKGNILERFSAQQFPDLHSELNLSSLELGDSALYFCASSVRGWETQYFGPGTRLLVL.

The rearrangement links TRBV27 to TRBJ2-7; D ambiguous. The CDR3 contains 13 residues. V lost 4 bases to trimming and J lost 7 bases, with 14 bases between them. Germline values: CDR1 MNHEY, CDR2 SMNVEV (reference sequence). CDR3 nucleotide sequence: TGTGCCAGCAGTTCCTCCCCCCTGGGGGAGCAGTACTTC. Translated: CASSSSPLGEQYF.

This sequence joins TRBV29-1 and TRBJ1-2; 7 bases are shared with TRBD1. CDR3 length: 11 residues. The V gene's germline CDR1 is SQVTM and CDR2 ANQGSEA. V was pared by 6 bases and J by 7 bases, with 5 bases of the junction left unmatched. The CDR3 sequence is CSVTGSGGYTF. CDR3 in DNA: TGCAGCGTGACAGGGTCCGGTGGCTACACCTTC.

Of note for this clone: This sample also contains other DNA sequences that code for the same CDR3. The V gene is TRBV5-6, the J gene TRBJ2-1, with D hard to call. Trimming took off 0 bases at V and 0 bases at J, with 7 bases between the two ends. The CDR3 covers 15 residues. Germline-derived CDR1 and CDR2 are SGHDT and YYEEEE. The CDR3 spells CASSLGVSSYNEQFF. The CDR3 DNA reads as TGTGCCAGCAGCTTGGGGGTTAGCTCCTACAATGAGCAGTTCTTC.

This clone turned up a few times. V and J are TRBV9 and TRBJ2-1; no reliable D call. Germline V gene lookup returns CDR1 SGDLS and CDR2 YYNGEE. Trimming took 2 bases from V and 5 from J, leaving 14 bases between them. CDR3 length: 15 residues. This CDR3 reads CASSVGETGNNEQFF. DNA for the CDR3: TGTGCCAGCAGCGTGGGTGAAACGGGTAACAATGAGCAGTTCTTC.

The rearrangement joins TRBV29-1 to TRBJ2-1, with TRBD1 identical over 7 bases. Trimming cost V 6 bases and J 3 bases; bases outside gene matches: 2. CDR3 length equals 12 residues. The germline gives CDR1 SQVTM, CDR2 ANQGSEA. The CDR3 loop is CSVGTVYNEQFF. The CDR3 DNA is TGCAGCGTCGGGACAGTCTACAATGAGCAGTTCTTC.

This chain connects TRBV5-1 to TRBJ1-5; tentatively, D is TRBD1 (6 bases). CDR1 SGHRS and CDR2 YFSETQ come from the germline V gene. The V and J ends lost 5 bases and 5 bases respectively, with 17 bases between them. This CDR3 has 15 residues. CDR3 in DNA: TGCGCCAGCAGTAGTGAAGGGGGAGCGGATCAGCCCCAGCATTTT. Translated, it gives CASSSEGGADQPQHF.

Here the CDR3 reads CASSLRLGANTEAFF. Here the CDR3 DNA reads TGTGCCAGCAGCTTACGGTTGGGCGCGAACACTGAAGCTTTCTTT. This chain links TRBV7-2 with TRBJ1-1, with no clear D. CDR3 length: 15 residues. The germline V gene has CDR1 SGHTA and CDR2 FQGNSA. Trimming took off 2 bases at V and 1 base at J, with 11 bases between the two ends. Complete variable domain (other parts from reference TRBV7-2 and TRBJ1-1): GAGVSQSPSNKVTEKGKDVELRCDPISGHTALYWYRQSLGQGLEFLIYFQGNSAPDKSGLPSDRFSAERTGGSVSTLTIQRTQQEDSAVYLCASSLRLGANTEAFFGQGTRLTVV.

The chain recombines TRBV7-3 with TRBJ1-1; D may be TRBD1 (6 bases). Germline V lookup: CDR1 SGHTA, CDR2 FQGTGA. The CDR3 runs to 13 residues. The ends were cut back, 5 bases at V and 4 bases at J, with 11 bases in the middle. Here the CDR3 DNA reads TGTGCCAGCAGCGAAAGCAGGGGCACTGAAGCTTTCTTT. Its translation is CASSESRGTEAFF.

The chain links TRBV29-1 to TRBJ2-7; TRBD1 matches at 8 bases. After removal of 6 bases from V and 5 bases from J, the junction contained 9 bases not matched to a gene. This CDR3 has 13 residues. Germline V CDR1 and CDR2: SQVTM, ANQGSEA. CDR3 sequence (DNA): TGCAGCGTAGACGGACAGGGCGGGAACGAGCAGTACTTC. Translation: CSVDGQGGNEQYF.

The V and J genes are TRBV15 and TRBJ2-1, with D perhaps given as TRBD1 or TRBD2 (6 bases each). CDR3 length equals 15 residues. Germline lookup yields CDR1 LNHNV and CDR2 YYDKDF (reference sequence). V lost 5 bases, J lost 6 bases, and 17 bases lay in between. The CDR3 loop reads CATSAQGGVGNEQFF. CDR3 nucleotide sequence: TGTGCCACCAGCGCACAGGGAGGCGTGGGCAATGAGCAGTTCTTC.

This chain connects TRBV28 to TRBJ2-5, with a tentative D call TRBD2 (5 bases). Germline V gene lookup returns CDR1 MDHEN and CDR2 SYDVKM. CDR3 length equals 16 residues. The V and J ends lost 2 bases and 8 bases respectively, with 21 bases between them. In DNA, the CDR3 is TGTGCCAGCAGTTTAGAGGGCGGGTTACGTCTTGTAACCCAGTACTTC. Protein: CASSLEGGLRLVTQYF.

The rearrangement uses TRBV7-9 and TRBJ1-1; 10 bases match TRBD1. The CDR3 is 17 amino acids. Germline V gene data show CDR1 as SEHNR and CDR2 as FQNEAQ (reference sequence). Germline trimming cut 4 bases from V and 9 bases from J; bases unmatched to any gene: 17. The CDR3 DNA sequence: TGTGCCAGCAGCTCCATACGACAGGGGGCGAAGTGGGAGCAAGCTTTCTTT. It encodes CASSSIRQGAKWEQAFF.

The genes are TRBV19 and TRBJ2-1, with 9 nucleotides matching TRBD2. Trimming removed 3 bases from V and 7 bases from J; junction bases left unmatched: 7. This CDR3 region has 15 residues. In germline, CDR1 is LNHDA, CDR2 SQIVND (reference sequence). The CDR3 sequence is CASSISSGRFNEQFF. The CDR3 region has the DNA TGTGCCAGTAGTATTTCGAGCGGGAGGTTTAATGAGCAGTTCTTC.

The CDR3 is CAWSWAGGLDEQYF. CDR3 nucleotide sequence: TGTGCCTGGAGTTGGGCAGGGGGCTTGGACGAGCAGTACTTC. The rearrangement uses TRBV30 and TRBJ2-7; TRBD1 matches 8 bases. Per germline, CDR1 GTSNPN and CDR2 SVGIG (reference sequence). This CDR3 spans 14 amino acids. The junction had 8 bases not matched to a gene; V was cut back by 2 bases and J by 5 bases.

The chain has TRBV19 and TRBJ2-1; tentative D call: TRBD2 (5 bases). Germline V gene data show CDR1 as LNHDA and CDR2 as SQIVND (reference sequence). Trimming shortened V by 4 bases and J by 7 bases, and 29 bases separated the two germline ends. The CDR3 covers 19 residues. Here the CDR3 reads CASSTAPSFWLAPPNEQFF. CDR3 nucleotide sequence: TGTGCCAGTAGTACTGCCCCTAGCTTTTGGCTAGCCCCTCCAAATGAGCAGTTCTTC.

The J gene is TRBJ2-3, the V gene TRBV5-1, with 9 positions matching TRBD1. V lost 5 bases, J lost 6 bases, and 4 bases stayed unmatched. Germline V CDR1 and CDR2: SGHRS, YFSETQ. The CDR3 is 13 amino acids. The CDR3 sequence is CASRQGALDTQYF. As DNA, the CDR3 is TGCGCCAGCAGACAGGGGGCGTTGGATACGCAGTATTTT. Filled out from reference TRBV5-1 and TRBJ2-3, the complete variable domain reads KAGVTQTPRYLIKTRGQQVTLSCSPISGHRSVSWYQQTPGQGLQFLFEYFSETQRNKGNFPGRFSGRQFSNSRSEMNVSTLELGDSALYLCASRQGALDTQYFGPGTRLTVL.